Below are 23 T cell receptor beta chains sequenced from a single sample in a study of T cell repertoires in urothelial bladder cancer. TCRdb's copy holds only in-frame clones and misses some; the assay was immunoSEQ multiplex PCR. The data show around 11,000 clones, around two thirds seen once. The sequencing input was tumor-infiltrating cells from bladder cancer. These receptors all stem from a human donor with a benign inflammatory bladder lesion.

The chain employs TRBV6-1 and TRBJ1-3; tentative D call: TRBD1 (6 bases). CDR3 length: 19 amino acids. Germline V gene sequence: CDR1 MNHNS, CDR2 SASEGT. The V end was cut by 1 base, the J end by 0 bases, with 19 bases between. CDR3 region: CASSEVMGGAGDSGNTIYF. The DNA for the CDR3 is TGTGCCAGCAGTGAAGTGATGGGGGGTGCAGGGGACTCTGGAAACACCATATATTTT.

This sequence joins TRBV19 and TRBJ1-5; tentatively, D is TRBD1 (5 bases). V was trimmed by 4 bases and J by 3 bases, leaving 10 bases between them. Germline loops: CDR1 LNHDA, CDR2 SQIVND (reference sequence). The CDR3 extends over 14 amino acids. The CDR3 loop is CASSTKGTNQPQHF. The CDR3 region has the DNA TGTGCCAGTAGTACTAAGGGGACCAATCAGCCCCAGCATTTT.

This rearrangement joins TRBV19 to TRBJ1-1, with 8 bases matching TRBD1. The CDR3 runs to 15 residues. Germline values: CDR1 LNHDA, CDR2 SQIVND (reference sequence). The J segment lost 5 bases and the V segment lost 1 base, leaving 6 bases of the junction unmatched. CDR3 bases: TGTGCCAGTAGTATAGGGCAGGGGGCGCCGACTGAAGCTTTCTTT. Its translation is CASSIGQGAPTEAFF. Looking up the rest from reference TRBV19 and TRBJ1-1 gives the full variable domain: DGGITQSPKYLFRKEGQNVTLSCEQNLNHDAMYWYRQDPGQGLRLIYYSQIVNDFQKGDIAEGYSVSREKKESFPLTVTSAQKNPTAFYLCASSIGQGAPTEAFFGQGTRLTVV.

V gene TRBV7-3 combines with J gene TRBJ2-5, with unresolved D. V was pared by 5 bases and J by 1 base, with 14 bases between. The CDR3 is made up of 15 amino acids. CDR1 is SGHTA and CDR2 is FQGTGA in the germline V gene. The CDR3 nucleotides are TGTGCCAGCAGCCCGCTCCCTGGGCCCCAAGAGACCCAGTACTTC. It is translated as CASSPLPGPQETQYF.

In this sample, this clone turned up once. The V and J genes are TRBV7-6 and TRBJ2-1, with a possible D match to TRBD2 (6 bases). V was clipped by 1 base and J by 5 bases, with 12 bases between them. The CDR3 has 15 amino acids. From germline, CDR1 is SGHVS and CDR2 FNYEAQ. CDR3 region: CASSLEEGQDNEQFF. The CDR3 bases are TGTGCCAGCAGCTTAGAGGAGGGTCAGGACAATGAGCAGTTCTTC.

This clone is a singleton in its sample. The chain is built from TRBV9 and TRBJ1-3; tentative D call: TRBD1 (5 bases). Germline V gives CDR1 SGDLS, CDR2 YYNGEE. Trimming pared 0 bases from V and 0 bases from J, leaving 7 bases between. The CDR3 contains 15 residues. CDR3 protein: CASSVGDGSGNTIYF. In nucleotides, the CDR3 is TGTGCCAGCAGCGTAGGGGACGGCTCTGGAAACACCATATATTTT.

This clone was observed once. The chain recombines TRBV6-6 with TRBJ2-7; 11 bases map to TRBD2. The CDR3 runs to 13 residues. Germline CDR1 is MNHNY and CDR2 is SVGAGI (reference sequence). The V gene end was trimmed by 8 bases and the J gene end by 1 base; junction bases not matched to a gene: 1. The CDR3 DNA is TGTGCCAGCCGGACTAGCGGGTCCTACGAGCAGTACTTC. This encodes CASRTSGSYEQYF.

V and J are TRBV5-1 and TRBJ2-7; weak D call: TRBD1 (6 bases). The CDR3 runs 14 residues. In germline, CDR1 is SGHRS, CDR2 YFSETQ. V was shortened by 1 base and J by 3 bases, with 11 bases between the two germline ends. Here the CDR3 DNA reads TGCGCCAGCAGCTTGAGGACAGAGGACTACGAGCAGTACTTC. Protein product: CASSLRTEDYEQYF.

The J gene is TRBJ2-2, the V gene TRBV30, with 8 bases that match TRBD2. The CDR3 runs to 15 residues. Trimming at V came to 0 bases and at J to 6 bases, leaving 6 bases not matched to a gene. CDR1 is GTSNPN and CDR2 is SVGIG in the germline V gene (reference sequence). In DNA form, the CDR3 reads TGTGCCTGGAGTGTCCCTGGACTAGCCCCCGGGGAGCTGTTTTTT. Translated, it gives CAWSVPGLAPGELFF.

J is TRBJ2-7 and V is TRBV11-1; no clear D gene. Looked up from germline, CDR1 is SGHAT and CDR2 is FQDESV (reference sequence). The V end was cut by 3 bases, the J end by 3 bases, with 9 bases between. This CDR3 contains 13 residues. CDR3 sequence reads: CASSFGQSYEQYF. CDR3 bases: TGTGCCAGCAGCTTTGGTCAGAGCTACGAGCAGTACTTC.

This clone was seen just once. This chain uses TRBV7-8 with TRBJ2-6, with TRBD1 matching 8 bases. V trimming: 6 bases; J trimming: 0 bases; junction bases outside the gene matches: 7. The CDR3 contains 17 residues. The germline CDR1 and CDR2 sequences are SGHVS and FQNEAQ. Here the CDR3 reads CASSRQGSASGANVLTF. CDR3 DNA: TGTGCCAGCAGTCGACAGGGGTCAGCCTCTGGGGCCAACGTCCTGACTTTC.

This clone was found a few times. The genes are TRBV11-2 and TRBJ2-1; TRBD1 agrees at 7 bases. CDR1 SGHAT and CDR2 FQNNGV come from the germline V gene. This CDR3 region has 15 residues. V lost 1 base, J lost 7 bases, and 7 bases stayed unmatched. The CDR3 region is CASSLALGQWNEQFF. CDR3 sequence (DNA): TGTGCCAGCAGCTTAGCCTTGGGACAGTGGAATGAGCAGTTCTTC. Drawing the rest from reference TRBV11-2 and TRBJ2-1, the complete variable domain is EAGVAQSPRYKIIEKRQSVAFWCNPISGHATLYWYQQILGQGPKLLIQFQNNGVVDDSQLPKDRFSAERLKGVDSTLKIQPAKLEDSAVYLCASSLALGQWNEQFFGPGTRLTVL.

The table lists this clone with a few counts. The chain recombines TRBV12-5 with TRBJ2-3; 8 bases fit TRBD1. Trimming took 5 bases from V and 5 from J; bases not matched to a gene: 6. From germline, CDR1 is LGHNT and CDR2 FRNRAP. This CDR3 spans 14 amino acids. CDR3 residues: CASGNDRGGDTQYF. Written as DNA, the CDR3 is TGTGCTAGTGGTAACGACAGGGGAGGAGATACGCAGTATTTT.

This sequence joins TRBV5-6 and TRBJ1-1, with D perhaps matching TRBD1 (5 bases). The CDR3 loop spans 15 amino acids. V dropped 2 bases and J dropped 1 base, with 12 bases sitting between them. Germline V lookup: CDR1 SGHDT, CDR2 YYEEEE. The CDR3 sequence is CASSFQGVSNTEAFF. The CDR3 DNA reads TGTGCCAGCAGCTTTCAGGGAGTGTCGAACACTGAAGCTTTCTTT.

The chain carries TRBV2 and TRBJ2-1, with 8 bases fitting TRBD2. The CDR3 is made up of 13 amino acids. With 10 bases clipped from V and 8 bases from J, the junction kept 10 bases outside the gene matches. Germline V lookup: CDR1 SNHLY, CDR2 FYNNEI. The CDR3 sequence: CATSREVTDEQFF. The CDR3 DNA reads TGTGCCACCTCGCGGGAGGTTACGGATGAGCAGTTCTTC. The full variable domain, in which reference TRBV2 and TRBJ2-1 provide the parts outside the CDR3, is EPEVTQTPSHQVTQMGQEVILRCVPISNHLYFYWYRQILGQKVEFLVSFYNNEISEKSEIFDDQFSVERPDGSNFTLKIRSTKLEDSAMYFCATSREVTDEQFFGPGTRLTVL.

The rearrangement joins TRBV13 to TRBJ2-2; D unresolved. V was trimmed by 3 bases and J by 4 bases, leaving 12 bases between them. The CDR3 loop spans 15 amino acids. The germline V gene has CDR1 PRHDT and CDR2 FYEKMQ (reference sequence). The CDR3: CASSFDPLGTGELFF. CDR3 coding DNA: TGTGCCAGCAGCTTTGATCCGTTGGGCACCGGGGAGCTGTTTTTT.

The rearrangement joins TRBV20-1 to TRBJ1-2; D unclear. V was cut by 3 bases and J by 7 bases, with 6 bases left in between. CDR3 size: 10 residues. The germline V gene encodes CDR1 DFQATT and CDR2 SNEGSKA (reference sequence). The CDR3 DNA reads TGCAGTGCTAGCGGTCTTGGCTACACCTTC. Amino acids: CSASGLGYTF.

J is TRBJ1-2 and V is TRBV27; D might be TRBD1 (5 bases). V shed 4 bases and J shed 3 bases, with 15 bases lying between them. This CDR3 has 15 amino acids. Germline V lookup: CDR1 MNHEY, CDR2 SMNVEV (reference sequence). DNA for the CDR3: TGTGCCAGCAGTTATCTCGGGACCCTCGACTATGGCTACACCTTC. Protein sequence: CASSYLGTLDYGYTF.

The CDR3 protein is CASSPFVNQETQYF. The CDR3 DNA reads TGTGCCAGCAGCCCCTTTGTCAACCAAGAGACCCAGTACTTC. V gene TRBV7-8 combines with J gene TRBJ2-5, with D unresolved. Germline V gene data show CDR1 as SGHVS and CDR2 as FQNEAQ. Trimming pared 5 bases from V and 0 bases from J, leaving 10 bases between. The CDR3 has 14 residues.

V and J are TRBV19 and TRBJ2-5, with unresolved D. In germline, CDR1 is LNHDA, CDR2 SQIVND (reference sequence). The CDR3 spans 11 residues. V shed 4 bases and J shed 5 bases, with 5 bases lying between them. The CDR3 DNA follows: TGTGCCAGTAGTACCAAGGAGACCCAGTACTTC. Its translation: CASSTKETQYF.

V usage is TRBV12-5 and J usage is TRBJ2-7, with 7 bases lining up with TRBD1. Germline assignment: CDR1 LGHNT and CDR2 FRNRAP. This CDR3 has 14 residues. V trimming: 6 bases; J trimming: 2 bases; junction bases outside the gene matches: 7. The CDR3 bases are TGTGCTAGTGGCCACAGGACAGGACCCTACGAGCAGTACTTC. It encodes CASGHRTGPYEQYF. Looking up the rest from reference TRBV12-5 and TRBJ2-7 gives the full variable domain: DARVTQTPRHKVTEMGQEVTMRCQPILGHNTVFWYRQTMMQGLELLAYFRNRAPLDDSGMPKDRFSAEMPDATLATLKIQPSEPRDSAVYFCASGHRTGPYEQYFGPGTRLTVT.

The chain is built from TRBV29-1 and TRBJ1-1; D uncertain. Trimming removed 4 bases from V and 2 bases from J, with 14 bases in between. CDR1 SQVTM and CDR2 ANQGSEA come from the germline V gene. The CDR3 runs to 14 residues. The CDR3, as DNA: TGCAGCGTTGTTAGGGAACTACTCAACACTGAAGCTTTCTTT. Protein product: CSVVRELLNTEAFF.

The chain is built from TRBV7-2 and TRBJ2-3, with D possibly being TRBD2 (6 bases). The CDR3 is 15 amino acids. Germline CDR1 is SGHTA and CDR2 is FQGNSA. V was cut by 5 bases and J by 5 bases, with 17 bases left in between. Written as DNA, the CDR3 is TGTGCCAGCAGCGGAGGGACGTTTGTGGGAGATACGCAGTATTTT. Residues: CASSGGTFVGDTQYF. The full variable domain, with the rest looked up from reference TRBV7-2 and TRBJ2-3, is GAGVSQSPSNKVTEKGKDVELRCDPISGHTALYWYRQSLGQGLEFLIYFQGNSAPDKSGLPSDRFSAERTGGSVSTLTIQRTQQEDSAVYLCASSGGTFVGDTQYFGPGTRLTVL.